Presented here are 9 T cell receptor beta chains from one specimen sequenced in a study of T cells in Graves' hyperthyroidism and ophthalmopathy. It was RNA transcripts that yielded the amplified TCR beta CDR3 regions. In the first-round RT-PCR of the TCR CDR3, the HTBI primer set was used. In TCRdb, the multiplex PCR reads were re-called with MiXCR into one record per CDR3 protein. The sample lists about 380,000 distinct CDR3 sequences; approximately 13% were seen once. Input material: blood. The receptors were gathered from a woman aged 55-69 years with Graves' hyperthyroidism.

The CDR3 protein is CASGLMPGSYNSPLHF. CDR3 coding DNA: TGTGCTAGTGGTTTGATGCCGGGCTCCTATAATTCACCCCTCCACTTT. V gene TRBV12-5 combines with J gene TRBJ1-6; the D is unclear. This CDR3 contains 16 residues. Trimming removed 2 bases at V and 0 bases at J, with 8 bases between. CDR1 and CDR2 (germline): LGHNT, FRNRAP.

This clonotype was counted many times. The rearrangement joins TRBV11-2 to TRBJ1-1; possibly TRBD1 for D (5 bases). The V and J ends lost 5 bases and 7 bases respectively, with 14 bases between them. CDR1 SGHAT and CDR2 FQNNGV come from the germline V gene. This CDR3 has 13 residues. CDR3 DNA: TGTGCCAGCAGCCTAGGGACGGGACTTGAAGCTTTCTTT. Protein product: CASSLGTGLEAFF.

The chain links TRBV12-3 or TRBV12-4 to TRBJ1-2; tentatively, D is TRBD1 (5 bases). CDR3 length equals 13 residues. Trimming took off 6 bases at V and 7 bases at J, with 15 bases between the two ends. CDR3 DNA sequence: TGTGCCAGCAGCCCCGCGGGGGTGGGTGGCTACACCTTC. Encoded protein: CASSPAGVGGYTF.

This clonotype showed up many times. V and J are TRBV11-2 and TRBJ1-1; maybe TRBD1 (5 bases). V lost 4 bases, J lost 8 bases, and 14 bases lay in between. CDR3 length: 13 amino acids. Germline values: CDR1 SGHAT, CDR2 FQNNGV. DNA for the CDR3: TGTGCCAGCAGCTCGATACCGGGACCCGAAGCTTTCTTT. Its protein product is CASSSIPGPEAFF.

This clonotype was seen repeatedly, ten times or more. V usage is TRBV11-3 and J usage is TRBJ2-1, with D tentatively TRBD2 (6 bases). CDR3 length: 15 residues. Trimming cost V 4 bases and J 0 bases, with 10 bases left between them. CDR1 is SGHNT and CDR2 is YENEEA in the germline V gene. CDR3 nucleotides: TGTGCCAGCAGCTCCGGGAGTAGCTCCTACAATGAGCAGTTCTTC. Its translation: CASSSGSSSYNEQFF.

This clonotype was detected many times. The genes are TRBV12-3 or TRBV12-4 and TRBJ1-1; D gene ambiguous. V gave up 5 bases and J gave up 4 bases, with 11 bases separating them. The CDR3 extends over 13 amino acids. CDR3: CASSTGGSTEAFF. The CDR3 nucleotides read TGTGCCAGCAGTACGGGAGGGAGCACTGAAGCTTTCTTT.

This clonotype was recorded at least ten times. The chain uses TRBV18 and TRBJ1-2; 8 bases agree with TRBD1. This CDR3 contains 16 residues. J lost 4 bases, V lost 3 bases, and 10 bases had no gene match. Germline V gene data show CDR1 as KGHSH and CDR2 as LQKENI. In nucleotides, the CDR3 is TGTGCCAGCTCACCGCGGCAGGGGGCTGCGATCTATGGCTACACCTTC. It codes for CASSPRQGAAIYGYTF.

This clonotype was observed many times. The CDR3 here is CAISEWGLTEAFF. CDR3 nucleotide sequence: TGTGCCATCAGTGAGTGGGGGCTCACTGAAGCTTTCTTT. This chain links TRBV10-3 with TRBJ1-1; tentatively, D is TRBD1 (6 bases). From germline, CDR1 is ENHRY and CDR2 SYGVKD. The V end was cut by 1 base, the J end by 4 bases, with 7 bases between. CDR3 size: 13 residues.

This clonotype was counted ten times or more. The CDR3 DNA sequence: TGTGCCAGCAGCCCGGGACTAGCGGGCCCGGGGGAGCAGTACTTC. Encoded protein: CASSPGLAGPGEQYF. This chain uses TRBV3-1 with TRBJ2-7; 12 bases line up with TRBD2. The CDR3 spans 15 residues. Germline V gives CDR1 LGHDT, CDR2 YNNKEL (reference sequence). Trimming cost V 4 bases and J 7 bases; bases outside gene matches: 8.